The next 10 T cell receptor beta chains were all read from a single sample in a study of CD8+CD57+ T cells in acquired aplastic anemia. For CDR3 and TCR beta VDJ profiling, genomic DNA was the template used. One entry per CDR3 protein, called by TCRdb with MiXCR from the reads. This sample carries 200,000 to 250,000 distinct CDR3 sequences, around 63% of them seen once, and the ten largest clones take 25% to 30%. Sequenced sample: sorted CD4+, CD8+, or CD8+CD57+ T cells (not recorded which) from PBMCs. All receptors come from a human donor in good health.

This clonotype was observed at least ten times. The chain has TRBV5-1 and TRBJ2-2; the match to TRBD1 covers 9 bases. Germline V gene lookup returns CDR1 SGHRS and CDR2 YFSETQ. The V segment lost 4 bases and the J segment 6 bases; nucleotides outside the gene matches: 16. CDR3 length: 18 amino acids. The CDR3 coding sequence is TGCGCCAGCAGCCTGTGGGGGGACAGGGCGGAACGTGCCGGGGAGCTGTTTTTT. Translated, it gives CASSLWGDRAERAGELFF.

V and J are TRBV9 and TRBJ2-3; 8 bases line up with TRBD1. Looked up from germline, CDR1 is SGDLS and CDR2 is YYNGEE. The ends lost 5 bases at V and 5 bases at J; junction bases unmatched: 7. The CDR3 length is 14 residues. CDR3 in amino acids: CASSSRGQGDTQYF. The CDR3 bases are TGTGCCAGCAGTTCCAGGGGGCAGGGAGATACGCAGTATTTT. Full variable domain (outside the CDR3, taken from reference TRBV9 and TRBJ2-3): DSGVTQTPKHLITATGQRVTLRCSPRSGDLSVYWYQQSLDQGLQFLIQYYNGEERAKGNILERFSAQQFPDLHSELNLSSLELGDSALYFCASSSRGQGDTQYFGPGTRLTVL.

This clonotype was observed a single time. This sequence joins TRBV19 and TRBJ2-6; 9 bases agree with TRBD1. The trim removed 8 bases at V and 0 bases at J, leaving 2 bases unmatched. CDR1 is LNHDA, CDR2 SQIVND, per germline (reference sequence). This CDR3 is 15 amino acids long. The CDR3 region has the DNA TGTGCCAGTGGGGACAGGGTCTCTGGGGCCAACGTCCTGACTTTC. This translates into CASGDRVSGANVLTF.

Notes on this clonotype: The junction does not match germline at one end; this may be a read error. The CDR3 region is CAIRGGGGNTEAFF. The CDR3 DNA reads TGTGCCATCAGGGGGGGAGGGGGGAACACTGAAGCTTTCTTT. V is TRBV10-1 and J is TRBJ1-1, with 7 bases matching TRBD1. The CDR3 loop spans 14 amino acids. CDR1 is WNHNN, CDR2 SYGVQD, per germline (reference sequence).

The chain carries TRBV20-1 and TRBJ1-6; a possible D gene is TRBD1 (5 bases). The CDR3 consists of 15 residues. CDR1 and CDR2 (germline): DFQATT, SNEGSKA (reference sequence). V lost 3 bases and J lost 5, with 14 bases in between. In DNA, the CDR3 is TGCAGTGCTAGTATAACCCAGGGCAATAATTCACCCCTCCACTTT. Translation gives CSASITQGNNSPLHF.

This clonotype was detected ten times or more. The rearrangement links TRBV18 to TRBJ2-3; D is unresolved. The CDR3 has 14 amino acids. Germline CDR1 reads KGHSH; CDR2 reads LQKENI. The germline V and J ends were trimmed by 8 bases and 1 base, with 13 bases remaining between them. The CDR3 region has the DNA TGTGCCAGCGCCCCAGGAGCCCGCACAGATACGCAGTATTTT. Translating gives CASAPGARTDTQYF.

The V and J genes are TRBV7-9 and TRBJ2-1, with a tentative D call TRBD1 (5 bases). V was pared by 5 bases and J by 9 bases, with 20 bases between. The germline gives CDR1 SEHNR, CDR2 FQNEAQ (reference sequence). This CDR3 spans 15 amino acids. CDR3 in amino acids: CASSQLARGHSEQFF. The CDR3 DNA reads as TGTGCCAGCAGCCAATTGGCTCGCGGACACAGTGAGCAGTTCTTC.

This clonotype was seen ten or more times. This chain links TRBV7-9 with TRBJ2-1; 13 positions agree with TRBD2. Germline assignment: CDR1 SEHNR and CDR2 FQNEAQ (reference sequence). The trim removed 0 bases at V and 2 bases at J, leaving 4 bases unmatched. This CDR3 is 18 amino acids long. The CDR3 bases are TGTGCCAGCAGCTTAGCGGGGACTAGCGGGACACCCTACAATGAGCAGTTCTTC. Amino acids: CASSLAGTSGTPYNEQFF.

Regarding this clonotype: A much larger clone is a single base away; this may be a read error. DNA for the CDR3: TGTGCCAGCAGTTTAGTACAGGACGTAAAAGAACGAGAGACCCAGTACTTC. Its translation: CASSLVQDVKERETQYF. The chain combines TRBV12-3 or TRBV12-4 with TRBJ2-5; TRBD1 might be the D (5 bases). Trimming took off 1 base at V and 4 bases at J, with 19 bases between the two ends. The CDR3 is made up of 17 amino acids.

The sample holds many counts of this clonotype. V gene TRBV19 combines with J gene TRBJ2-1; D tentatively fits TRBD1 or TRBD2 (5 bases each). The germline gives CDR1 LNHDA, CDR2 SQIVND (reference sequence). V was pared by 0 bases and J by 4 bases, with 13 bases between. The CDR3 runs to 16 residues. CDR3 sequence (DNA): TGTGCCAGTAGTATAGATGGGGGAAACCTATACAATGAGCAGTTCTTC. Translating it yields CASSIDGGNLYNEQFF. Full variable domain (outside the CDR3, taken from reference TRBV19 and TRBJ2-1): DGGITQSPKYLFRKEGQNVTLSCEQNLNHDAMYWYRQDPGQGLRLIYYSQIVNDFQKGDIAEGYSVSREKKESFPLTVTSAQKNPTAFYLCASSIDGGNLYNEQFFGPGTRLTVL.